This T cell receptor (beta chain) is drawn from a study of blood T cell repertoires in COVID-19. This CDR3 region has 17 residues. The junction had 6 bases not matched to a gene; V was cut back by 1 base and J by 1 base. Germline-derived CDR1 and CDR2 are SGHDT and YYEEEE. Using immunoSEQ multiplex PCR, the repertoire was profiled, and TCRdb retains in-frame clones only, with some absent. The sample consists of hundreds of thousands of clones, approximately 90% of them appearing once. The specimen sequenced was peripheral blood. The rearrangement joins TRBV5-6 to TRBJ2-1; 9 nucleotides align to TRBD2. The receptor comes from a man between 60 and 75 years old with COVID-19, enrolled during active disease. CDR3 sequence (DNA): TGTGCCAGCAGCTTGCGGCGGGAGGGCCGGTCCTACAATGAGCAGTTCTTC. Residues: CASSLRREGRSYNEQFF.